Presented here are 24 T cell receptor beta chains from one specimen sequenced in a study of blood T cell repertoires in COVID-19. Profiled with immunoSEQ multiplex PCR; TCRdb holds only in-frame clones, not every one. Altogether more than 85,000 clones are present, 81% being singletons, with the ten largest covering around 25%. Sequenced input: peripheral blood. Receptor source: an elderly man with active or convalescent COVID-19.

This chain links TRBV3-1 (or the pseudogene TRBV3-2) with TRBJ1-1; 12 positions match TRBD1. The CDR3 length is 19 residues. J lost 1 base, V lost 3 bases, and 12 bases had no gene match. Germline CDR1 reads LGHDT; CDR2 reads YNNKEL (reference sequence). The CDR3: CASSQDAPGQGAWNTEAFF. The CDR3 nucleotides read TGTGCCAGCAGCCAGGATGCTCCGGGACAGGGGGCTTGGAACACTGAAGCTTTCTTT.

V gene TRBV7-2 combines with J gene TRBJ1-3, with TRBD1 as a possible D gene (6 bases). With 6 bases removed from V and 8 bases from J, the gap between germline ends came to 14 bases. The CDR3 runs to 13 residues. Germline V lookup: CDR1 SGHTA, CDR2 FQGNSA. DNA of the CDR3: TGTGCCAGCAGTCTAAGGTGGACAGACACCATATATTTT. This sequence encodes CASSLRWTDTIYF.

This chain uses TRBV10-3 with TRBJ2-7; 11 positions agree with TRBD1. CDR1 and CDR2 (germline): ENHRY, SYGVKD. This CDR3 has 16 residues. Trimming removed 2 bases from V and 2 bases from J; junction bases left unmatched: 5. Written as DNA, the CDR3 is TGTGCCATCAGTGAGCCCGGGACAGGGGGTACCTACGAGCAGTACTTC. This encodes CAISEPGTGGTYEQYF.

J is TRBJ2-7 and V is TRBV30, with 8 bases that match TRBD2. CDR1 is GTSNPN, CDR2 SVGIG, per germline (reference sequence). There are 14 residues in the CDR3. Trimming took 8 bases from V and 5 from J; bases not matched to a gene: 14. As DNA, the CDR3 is TGTGCCGGGTCCCCGGGGGGGCTTAGGAACGAGCAGTACTTC. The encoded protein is CAGSPGGLRNEQYF.

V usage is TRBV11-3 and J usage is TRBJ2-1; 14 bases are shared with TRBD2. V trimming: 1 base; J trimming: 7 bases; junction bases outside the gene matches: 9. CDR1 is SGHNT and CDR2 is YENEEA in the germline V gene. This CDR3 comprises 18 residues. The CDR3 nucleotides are TGTGCCAGCAGCTTAGGACTAGCGGGGGGGTCCCCGAGGAATGAGCAGTTCTTC. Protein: CASSLGLAGGSPRNEQFF.

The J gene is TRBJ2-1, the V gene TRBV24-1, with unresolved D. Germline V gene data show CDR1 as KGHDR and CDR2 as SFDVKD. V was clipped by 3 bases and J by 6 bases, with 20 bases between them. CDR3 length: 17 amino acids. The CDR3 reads CATSDPPSPLSVNEQFF. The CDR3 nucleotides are TGTGCCACCAGTGATCCCCCGTCGCCCCTATCCGTCAATGAGCAGTTCTTC.

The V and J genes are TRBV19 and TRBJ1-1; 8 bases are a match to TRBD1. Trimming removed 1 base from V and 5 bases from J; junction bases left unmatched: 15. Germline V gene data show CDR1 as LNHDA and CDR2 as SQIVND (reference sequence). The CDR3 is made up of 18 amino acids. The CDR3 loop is CASSIVTAGGASGTEAFF. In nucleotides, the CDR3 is TGTGCCAGTAGTATAGTAACCGCAGGGGGCGCTTCTGGGACTGAAGCTTTCTTT.

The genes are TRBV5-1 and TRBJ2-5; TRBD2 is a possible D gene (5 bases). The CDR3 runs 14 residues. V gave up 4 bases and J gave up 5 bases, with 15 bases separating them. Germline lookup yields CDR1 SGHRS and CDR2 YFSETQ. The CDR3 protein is CASSGQAGGETQYF. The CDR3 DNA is TGCGCCAGCAGCGGTCAGGCGGGCGGGGAGACCCAGTACTTC.

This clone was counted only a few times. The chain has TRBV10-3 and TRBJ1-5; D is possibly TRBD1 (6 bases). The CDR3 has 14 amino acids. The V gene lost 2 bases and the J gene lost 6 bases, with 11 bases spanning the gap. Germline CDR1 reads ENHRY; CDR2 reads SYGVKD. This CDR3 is CAISEGRGGQPQHF. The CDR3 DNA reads TGTGCCATCAGTGAGGGCAGGGGTGGTCAGCCCCAGCATTTT.

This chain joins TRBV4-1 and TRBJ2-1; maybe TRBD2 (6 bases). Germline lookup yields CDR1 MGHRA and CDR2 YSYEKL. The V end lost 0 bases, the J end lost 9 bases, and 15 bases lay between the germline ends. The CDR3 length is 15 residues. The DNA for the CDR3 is TGCGCCAGCAGCCAAGACCCGGGACTCCAAATTGAGCAGTTCTTC. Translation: CASSQDPGLQIEQFF.

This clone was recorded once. The CDR3 DNA reads as TGCGCCAGCAGGCAGCGGACAGGGGGCATTACTGAAGCTTTCTTT. Translating gives CASRQRTGGITEAFF. The rearrangement joins TRBV5-1 to TRBJ1-1; the match to TRBD1 covers 11 bases. CDR1 and CDR2 (germline): SGHRS, YFSETQ. The CDR3 extends over 15 amino acids. V gave up 5 bases and J gave up 5 bases; unmatched junction bases: 8.

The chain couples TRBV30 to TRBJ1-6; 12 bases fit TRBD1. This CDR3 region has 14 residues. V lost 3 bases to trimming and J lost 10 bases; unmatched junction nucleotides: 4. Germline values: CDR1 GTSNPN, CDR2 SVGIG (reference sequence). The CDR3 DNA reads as TGTGCCTGGAGGGGACAGGGGGCTGTCTCACCCCTCCACTTT. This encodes CAWRGQGAVSPLHF.

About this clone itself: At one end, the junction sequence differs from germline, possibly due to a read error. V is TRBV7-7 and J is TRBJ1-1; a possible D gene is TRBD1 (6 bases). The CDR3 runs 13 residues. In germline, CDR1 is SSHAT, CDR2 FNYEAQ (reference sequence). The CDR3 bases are TGTGCTAGCAGCGTGGACAGGAACACTGAAGCTTTCTTT. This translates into CASSVDRNTEAFF.

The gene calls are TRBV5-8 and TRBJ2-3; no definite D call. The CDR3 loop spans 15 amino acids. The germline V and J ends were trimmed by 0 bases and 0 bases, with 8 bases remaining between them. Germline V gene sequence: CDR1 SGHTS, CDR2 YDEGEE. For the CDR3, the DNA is TGTGCCAGCAGCTTGGGAGTAACTAGCACAGATACGCAGTATTTT. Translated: CASSLGVTSTDTQYF.

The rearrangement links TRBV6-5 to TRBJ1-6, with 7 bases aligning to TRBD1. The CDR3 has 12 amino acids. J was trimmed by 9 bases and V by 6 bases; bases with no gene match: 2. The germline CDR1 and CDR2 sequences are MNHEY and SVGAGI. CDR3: CASSDRVSPLHF. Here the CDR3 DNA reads TGTGCCAGCAGCGACAGGGTTTCACCCCTCCACTTT.

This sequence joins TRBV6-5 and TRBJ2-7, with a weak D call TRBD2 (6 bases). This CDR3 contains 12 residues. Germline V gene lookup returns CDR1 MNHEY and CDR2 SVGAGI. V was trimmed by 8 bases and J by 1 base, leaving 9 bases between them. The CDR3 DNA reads TGTGCCAGCGGACGGGAGTCCTACGAGCAGTACTTC. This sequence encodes CASGRESYEQYF.

The CDR3 loop is CASSGFAGLTNIQYF. CDR3 DNA sequence: TGTGCCAGCAGCGGGTTCGCGGGACTAACGAACATTCAGTACTTC. The chain joins TRBV9 to TRBJ2-4, with TRBD2 matching over 7 bases. The ends lost 3 bases at V and 7 bases at J; junction bases unmatched: 10. The CDR3 sequence is 15 residues long. Germline V gives CDR1 SGDLS, CDR2 YYNGEE.

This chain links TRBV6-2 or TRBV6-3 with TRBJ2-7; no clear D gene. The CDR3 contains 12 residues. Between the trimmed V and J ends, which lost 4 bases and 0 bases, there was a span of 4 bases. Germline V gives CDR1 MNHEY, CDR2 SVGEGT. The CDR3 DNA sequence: TGTGCCAGCAGTTCGGGCTCCTACGAGCAGTACTTC. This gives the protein CASSSGSYEQYF.

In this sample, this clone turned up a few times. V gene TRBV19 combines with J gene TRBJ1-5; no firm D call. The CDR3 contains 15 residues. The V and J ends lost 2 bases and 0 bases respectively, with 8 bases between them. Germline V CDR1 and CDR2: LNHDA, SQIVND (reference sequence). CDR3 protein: CASSIPSDSNQPQHF. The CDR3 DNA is TGTGCCAGTAGTATACCGAGCGATAGCAATCAGCCCCAGCATTTT. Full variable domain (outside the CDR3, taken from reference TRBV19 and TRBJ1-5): DGGITQSPKYLFRKEGQNVTLSCEQNLNHDAMYWYRQDPGQGLRLIYYSQIVNDFQKGDIAEGYSVSREKKESFPLTVTSAQKNPTAFYLCASSIPSDSNQPQHFGDGTRLSIL.

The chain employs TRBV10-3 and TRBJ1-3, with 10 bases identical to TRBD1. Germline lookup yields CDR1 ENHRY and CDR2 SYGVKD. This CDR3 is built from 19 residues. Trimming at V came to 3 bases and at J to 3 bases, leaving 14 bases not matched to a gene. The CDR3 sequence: CAISDPVSGTGVLGNTIYF. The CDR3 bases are TGTGCCATCAGTGACCCGGTCTCCGGGACAGGGGTGCTTGGAAACACCATATATTTT.

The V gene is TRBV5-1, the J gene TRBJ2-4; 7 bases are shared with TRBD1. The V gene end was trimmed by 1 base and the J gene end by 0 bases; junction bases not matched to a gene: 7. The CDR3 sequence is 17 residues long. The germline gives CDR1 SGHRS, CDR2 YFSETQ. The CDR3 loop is CASSLPQGILAKNIQYF. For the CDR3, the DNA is TGCGCCAGCAGCTTGCCACAGGGGATCTTAGCCAAAAACATTCAGTACTTC. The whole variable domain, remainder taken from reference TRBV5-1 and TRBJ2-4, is KAGVTQTPRYLIKTRGQQVTLSCSPISGHRSVSWYQQTPGQGLQFLFEYFSETQRNKGNFPGRFSGRQFSNSRSEMNVSTLELGDSALYLCASSLPQGILAKNIQYFGAGTRLSVL.

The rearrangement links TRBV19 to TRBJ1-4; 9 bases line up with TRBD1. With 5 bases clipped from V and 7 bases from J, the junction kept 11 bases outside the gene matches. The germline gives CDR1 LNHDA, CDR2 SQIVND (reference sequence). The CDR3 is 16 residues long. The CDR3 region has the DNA TGTGCCAGTAGTCCCCAGCGGGACAGGGAGAGTGAAAAACTGTTTTTT. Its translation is CASSPQRDRESEKLFF.

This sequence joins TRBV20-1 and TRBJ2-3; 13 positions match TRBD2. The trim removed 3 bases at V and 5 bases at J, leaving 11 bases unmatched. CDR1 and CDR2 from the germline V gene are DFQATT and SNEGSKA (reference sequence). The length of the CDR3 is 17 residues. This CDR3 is CSASASPGTSGEDTQYF. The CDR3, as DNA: TGCAGTGCTAGTGCGTCTCCCGGGACTAGCGGGGAAGATACGCAGTATTTT.

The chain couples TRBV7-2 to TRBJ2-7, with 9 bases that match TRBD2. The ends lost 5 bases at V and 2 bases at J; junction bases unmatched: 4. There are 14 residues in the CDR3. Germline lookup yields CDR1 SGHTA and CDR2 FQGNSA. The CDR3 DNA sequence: TGTGCCAGCAGCCCGACTAGCGGTACCTACGAGCAGTACTTC. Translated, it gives CASSPTSGTYEQYF. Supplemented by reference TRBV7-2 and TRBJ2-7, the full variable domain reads GAGVSQSPSNKVTEKGKDVELRCDPISGHTALYWYRQSLGQGLEFLIYFQGNSAPDKSGLPSDRFSAERTGGSVSTLTIQRTQQEDSAVYLCASSPTSGTYEQYFGPGTRLTVT.